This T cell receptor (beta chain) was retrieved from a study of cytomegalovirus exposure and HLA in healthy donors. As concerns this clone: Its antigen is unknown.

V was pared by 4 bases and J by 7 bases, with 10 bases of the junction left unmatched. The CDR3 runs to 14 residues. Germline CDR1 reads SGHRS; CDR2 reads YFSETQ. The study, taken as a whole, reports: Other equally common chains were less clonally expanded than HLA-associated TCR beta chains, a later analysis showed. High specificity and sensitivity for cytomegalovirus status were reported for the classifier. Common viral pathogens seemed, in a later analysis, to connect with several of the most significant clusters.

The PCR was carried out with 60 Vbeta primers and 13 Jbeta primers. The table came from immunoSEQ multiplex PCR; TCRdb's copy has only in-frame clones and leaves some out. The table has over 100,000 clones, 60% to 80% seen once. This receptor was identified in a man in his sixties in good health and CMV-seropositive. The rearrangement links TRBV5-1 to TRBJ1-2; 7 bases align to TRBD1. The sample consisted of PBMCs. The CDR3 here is CASSRGTGESGYTF. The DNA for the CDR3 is TGCGCCAGCAGCCGGGGTACAGGGGAATCTGGCTACACCTTC.